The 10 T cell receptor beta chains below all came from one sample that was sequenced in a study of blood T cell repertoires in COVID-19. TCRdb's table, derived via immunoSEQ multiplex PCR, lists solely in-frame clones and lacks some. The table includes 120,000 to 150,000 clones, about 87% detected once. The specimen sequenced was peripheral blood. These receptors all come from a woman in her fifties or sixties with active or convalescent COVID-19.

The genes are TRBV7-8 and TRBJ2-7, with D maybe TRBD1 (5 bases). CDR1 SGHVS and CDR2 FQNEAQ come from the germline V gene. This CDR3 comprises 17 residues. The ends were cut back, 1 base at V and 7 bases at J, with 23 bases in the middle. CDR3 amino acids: CASSLEGYGPLMEEQYF. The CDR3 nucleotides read TGTGCCAGCAGCTTAGAGGGGTATGGACCCCTCATGGAAGAGCAGTACTTC.

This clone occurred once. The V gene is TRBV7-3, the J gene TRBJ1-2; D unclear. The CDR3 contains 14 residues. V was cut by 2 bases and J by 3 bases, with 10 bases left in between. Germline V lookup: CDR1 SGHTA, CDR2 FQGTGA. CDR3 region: CASSLLAVDYGYTF. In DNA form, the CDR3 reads TGTGCCAGCAGCTTATTGGCGGTTGACTATGGCTACACCTTC.

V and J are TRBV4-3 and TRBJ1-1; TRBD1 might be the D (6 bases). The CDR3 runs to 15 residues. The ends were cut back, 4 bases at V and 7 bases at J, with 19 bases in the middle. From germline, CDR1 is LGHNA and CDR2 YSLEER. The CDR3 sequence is CASSLRLGQGLEAFF. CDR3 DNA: TGCGCCAGCAGCCTACGTTTGGGGCAGGGGCTTGAAGCTTTCTTT.

CDR3 loop: CASSQDPGLVQETQYF. CDR3 DNA: TGCGCCAGCAGCCAAGATCCGGGACTCGTCCAAGAGACCCAGTACTTC. The genes are TRBV4-1 and TRBJ2-5; D may be TRBD2 (6 bases). Germline values: CDR1 MGHRA, CDR2 YSYEKL. The CDR3 spans 16 residues. V was clipped by 0 bases and J by 1 base, with 12 bases between them.

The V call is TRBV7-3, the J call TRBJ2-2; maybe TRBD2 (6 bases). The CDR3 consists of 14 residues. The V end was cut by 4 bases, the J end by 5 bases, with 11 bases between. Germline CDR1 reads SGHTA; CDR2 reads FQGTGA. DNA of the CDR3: TGTGCCAGCAGCTCGCGGGGTAATACCGGGGAGCTGTTTTTT. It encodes CASSSRGNTGELFF. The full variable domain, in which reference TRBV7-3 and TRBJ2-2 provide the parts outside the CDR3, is GAGVSQTPSNKVTEKGKYVELRCDPISGHTALYWYRQSLGQGPEFLIYFQGTGAADDSGLPNDRFFAVRPEGSVSTLKIQRTERGDSAVYLCASSSRGNTGELFFGEGSRLTVL.

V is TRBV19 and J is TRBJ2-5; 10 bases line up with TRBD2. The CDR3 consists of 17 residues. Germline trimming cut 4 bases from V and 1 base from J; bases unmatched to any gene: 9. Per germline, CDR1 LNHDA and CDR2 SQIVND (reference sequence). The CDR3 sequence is CASSTLSRTSGQETQYF. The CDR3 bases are TGTGCCAGTAGTACCTTGAGCCGGACTAGCGGCCAAGAGACCCAGTACTTC. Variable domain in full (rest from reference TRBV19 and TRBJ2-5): DGGITQSPKYLFRKEGQNVTLSCEQNLNHDAMYWYRQDPGQGLRLIYYSQIVNDFQKGDIAEGYSVSREKKESFPLTVTSAQKNPTAFYLCASSTLSRTSGQETQYFGPGTRLLVL.

The CDR3 nucleotides read TGCGCCAGCGGAATGGAGGGGGCGCGTGCGGACACCATATATTTT. It yields the protein CASGMEGARADTIYF. The V gene is TRBV5-1, the J gene TRBJ1-3, with 7 bases matching TRBD1. Germline trimming cut 7 bases from V and 8 bases from J; bases unmatched to any gene: 15. The CDR3 loop spans 15 amino acids. In germline, CDR1 is SGHRS, CDR2 YFSETQ.

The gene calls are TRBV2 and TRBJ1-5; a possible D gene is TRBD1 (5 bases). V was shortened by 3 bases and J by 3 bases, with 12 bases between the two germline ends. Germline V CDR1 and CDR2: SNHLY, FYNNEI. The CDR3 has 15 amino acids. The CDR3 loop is CASSDPRQHNQPQHF. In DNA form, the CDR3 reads TGTGCCAGCAGTGATCCGAGACAGCACAATCAGCCCCAGCATTTT.

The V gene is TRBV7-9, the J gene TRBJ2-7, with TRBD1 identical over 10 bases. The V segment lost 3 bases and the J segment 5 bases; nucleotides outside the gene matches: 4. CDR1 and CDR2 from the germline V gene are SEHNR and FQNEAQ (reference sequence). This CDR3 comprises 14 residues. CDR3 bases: TGTGCCAGCAGCTTCCGGGACAGGGGTGACGAGCAGTACTTC. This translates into CASSFRDRGDEQYF. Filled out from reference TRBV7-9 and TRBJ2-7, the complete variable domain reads DTGVSQNPRHKITKRGQNVTFRCDPISEHNRLYWYRQTLGQGPEFLTYFQNEAQLEKSRLLSDRFSAERPKGSFSTLEIQRTEQGDSAMYLCASSFRDRGDEQYFGPGTRLTVT.

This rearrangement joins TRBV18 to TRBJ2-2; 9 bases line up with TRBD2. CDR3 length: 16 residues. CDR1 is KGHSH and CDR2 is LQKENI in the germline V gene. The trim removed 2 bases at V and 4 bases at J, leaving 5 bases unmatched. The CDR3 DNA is TGTGCCAGCTCACCAGGCGGGAGGGCGAGCACCGGGGAGCTGTTTTTT. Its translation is CASSPGGRASTGELFF.